This T cell receptor beta chain originates from a study of T cells in Graves' hyperthyroidism and ophthalmopathy. There are 15 residues in the CDR3. With 4 bases clipped from V and 6 bases from J, the junction kept 8 bases outside the gene matches. Per germline, CDR1 SEHNR and CDR2 FQNEAQ (reference sequence). Exclusions: uncontrolled infection, other autoimmune disease, pregnancy, lactation. Amplified TCR beta CDR3 regions came from RNA transcripts. HTBI primers drove first-round RT-PCR of the TCR CDR3. TCRdb recomputed calls from the multiplex PCR reads with MiXCR, one row per CDR3 protein. The repertoire holds fewer than 350,000 distinct CDR3 sequences, with 20% to 25% as singletons.

This TCR was sampled from a woman in her fifties or sixties with Graves' hyperthyroidism. The sequenced material came from blood. The rearrangement joins TRBV7-9 to TRBJ2-3, with 9 bases lining up with TRBD2. The CDR3 protein is CASSSVGLAGDTQYF. The CDR3 DNA is TGTGCCAGCAGCTCCGTGGGACTAGCAGGCGATACGCAGTATTTT. The whole variable domain, remainder taken from reference TRBV7-9 and TRBJ2-3, is DTGVSQNPRHKITKRGQNVTFRCDPISEHNRLYWYRQTLGQGPEFLTYFQNEAQLEKSRLLSDRFSAERPKGSFSTLEIQRTEQGDSAMYLCASSSVGLAGDTQYFGPGTRLTVL.